This TCR beta chain is drawn from a study of beta chain features in type 1 diabetes. As every portion of the isolated RNA was reverse transcribed, the sequencing read expressed TCRB transcripts. Assay: immunoSEQ multiplex PCR; the TCRdb copy retains only in-frame clones and omits some. In the table there are hundreds of thousands of clones, around a sixth of which are singletons. The V gene lost 4 bases and the J gene lost 7 bases, with 4 bases spanning the gap. Germline V lookup: CDR1 GTSNPN, CDR2 SVGIG (reference sequence). The CDR3 has 10 residues. The V call is TRBV30, the J call TRBJ1-4, with D uncertain. The sequencing input was naive CD4+ T cells from blood. This TCR came from a man in his late teens or twenties in good health. The DNA for the CDR3 is TGTGCCTGGACTGGTGAAAAACTGTTTTTT. It codes for CAWTGEKLFF.